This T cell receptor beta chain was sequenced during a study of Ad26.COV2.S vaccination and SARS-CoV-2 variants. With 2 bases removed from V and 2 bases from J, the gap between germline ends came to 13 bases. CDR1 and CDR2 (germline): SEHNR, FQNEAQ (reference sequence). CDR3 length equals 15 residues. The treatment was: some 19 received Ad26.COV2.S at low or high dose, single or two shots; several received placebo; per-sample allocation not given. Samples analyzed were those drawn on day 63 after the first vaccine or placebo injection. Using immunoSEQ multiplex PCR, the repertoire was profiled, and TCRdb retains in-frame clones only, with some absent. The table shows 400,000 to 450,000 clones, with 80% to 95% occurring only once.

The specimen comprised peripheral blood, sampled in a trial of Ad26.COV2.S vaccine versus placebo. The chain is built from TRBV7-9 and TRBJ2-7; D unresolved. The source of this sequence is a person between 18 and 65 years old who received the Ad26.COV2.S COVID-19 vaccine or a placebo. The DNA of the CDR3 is TGTGCCAGCAGCTTACCGTCATTCGGTCCCTACGAGCAGTACTTC. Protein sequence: CASSLPSFGPYEQYF.